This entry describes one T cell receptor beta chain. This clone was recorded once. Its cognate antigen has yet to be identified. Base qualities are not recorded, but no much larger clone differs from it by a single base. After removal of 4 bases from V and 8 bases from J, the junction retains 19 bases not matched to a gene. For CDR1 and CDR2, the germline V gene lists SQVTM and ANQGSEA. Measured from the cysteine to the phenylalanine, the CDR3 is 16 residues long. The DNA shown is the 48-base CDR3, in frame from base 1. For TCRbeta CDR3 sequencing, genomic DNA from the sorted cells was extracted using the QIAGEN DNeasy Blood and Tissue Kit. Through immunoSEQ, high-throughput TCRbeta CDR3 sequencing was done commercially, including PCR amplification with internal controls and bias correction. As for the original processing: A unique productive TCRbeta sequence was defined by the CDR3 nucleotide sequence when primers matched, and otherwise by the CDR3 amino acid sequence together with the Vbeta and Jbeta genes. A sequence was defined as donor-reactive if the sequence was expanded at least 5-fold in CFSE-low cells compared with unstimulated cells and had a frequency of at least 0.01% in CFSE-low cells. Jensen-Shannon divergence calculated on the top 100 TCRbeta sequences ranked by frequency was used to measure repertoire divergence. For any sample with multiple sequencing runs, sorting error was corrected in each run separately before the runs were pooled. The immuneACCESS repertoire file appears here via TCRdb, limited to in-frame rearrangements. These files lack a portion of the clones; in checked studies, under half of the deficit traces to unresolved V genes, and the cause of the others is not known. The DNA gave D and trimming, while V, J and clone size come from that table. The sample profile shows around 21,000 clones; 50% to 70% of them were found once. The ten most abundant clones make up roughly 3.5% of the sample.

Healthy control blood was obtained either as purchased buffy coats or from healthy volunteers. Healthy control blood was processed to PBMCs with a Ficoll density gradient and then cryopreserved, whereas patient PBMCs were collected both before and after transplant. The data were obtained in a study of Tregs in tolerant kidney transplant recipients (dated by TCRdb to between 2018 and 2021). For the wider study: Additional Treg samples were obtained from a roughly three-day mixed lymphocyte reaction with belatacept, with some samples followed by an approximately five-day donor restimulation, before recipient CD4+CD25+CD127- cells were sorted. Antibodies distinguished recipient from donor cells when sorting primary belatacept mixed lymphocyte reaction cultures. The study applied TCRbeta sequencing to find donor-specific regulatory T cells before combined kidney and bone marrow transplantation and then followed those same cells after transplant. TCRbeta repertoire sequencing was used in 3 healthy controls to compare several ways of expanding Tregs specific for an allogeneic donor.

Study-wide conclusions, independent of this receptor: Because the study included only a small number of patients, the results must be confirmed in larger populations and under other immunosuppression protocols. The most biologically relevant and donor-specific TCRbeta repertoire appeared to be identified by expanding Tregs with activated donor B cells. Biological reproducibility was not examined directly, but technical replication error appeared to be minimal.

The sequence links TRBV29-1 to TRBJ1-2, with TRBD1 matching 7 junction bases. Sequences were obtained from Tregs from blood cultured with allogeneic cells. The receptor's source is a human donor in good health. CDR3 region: CSVGWRGQTRFDGYTF. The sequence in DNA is TGCAGCGTTGGGTGGCGGGGACAGACCCGTTTCGACGGCTACACCTTC.